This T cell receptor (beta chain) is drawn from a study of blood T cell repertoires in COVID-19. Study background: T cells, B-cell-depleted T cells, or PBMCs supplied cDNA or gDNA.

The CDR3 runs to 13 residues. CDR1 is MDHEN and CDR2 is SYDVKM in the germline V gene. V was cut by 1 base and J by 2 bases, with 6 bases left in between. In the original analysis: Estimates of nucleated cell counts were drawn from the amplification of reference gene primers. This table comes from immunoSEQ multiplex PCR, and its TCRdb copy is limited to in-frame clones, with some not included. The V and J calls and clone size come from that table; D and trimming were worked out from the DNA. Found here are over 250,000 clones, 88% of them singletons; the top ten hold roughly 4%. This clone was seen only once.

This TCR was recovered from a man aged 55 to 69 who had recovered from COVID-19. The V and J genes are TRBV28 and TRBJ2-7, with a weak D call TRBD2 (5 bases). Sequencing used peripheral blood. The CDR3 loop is CASSLSGTYEQYF. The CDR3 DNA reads TGTGCCAGCAGTTTATCCGGGACCTACGAGCAGTACTTC. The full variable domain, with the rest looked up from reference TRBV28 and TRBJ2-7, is DVKVTQSSRYLVKRTGEKVFLECVQDMDHENMFWYRQDPGLGLRLIYFSYDVKMKEKGDIPEGYSVSREKKERFSLILESASTNQTSMYLCASSLSGTYEQYFGPGTRLTVT.